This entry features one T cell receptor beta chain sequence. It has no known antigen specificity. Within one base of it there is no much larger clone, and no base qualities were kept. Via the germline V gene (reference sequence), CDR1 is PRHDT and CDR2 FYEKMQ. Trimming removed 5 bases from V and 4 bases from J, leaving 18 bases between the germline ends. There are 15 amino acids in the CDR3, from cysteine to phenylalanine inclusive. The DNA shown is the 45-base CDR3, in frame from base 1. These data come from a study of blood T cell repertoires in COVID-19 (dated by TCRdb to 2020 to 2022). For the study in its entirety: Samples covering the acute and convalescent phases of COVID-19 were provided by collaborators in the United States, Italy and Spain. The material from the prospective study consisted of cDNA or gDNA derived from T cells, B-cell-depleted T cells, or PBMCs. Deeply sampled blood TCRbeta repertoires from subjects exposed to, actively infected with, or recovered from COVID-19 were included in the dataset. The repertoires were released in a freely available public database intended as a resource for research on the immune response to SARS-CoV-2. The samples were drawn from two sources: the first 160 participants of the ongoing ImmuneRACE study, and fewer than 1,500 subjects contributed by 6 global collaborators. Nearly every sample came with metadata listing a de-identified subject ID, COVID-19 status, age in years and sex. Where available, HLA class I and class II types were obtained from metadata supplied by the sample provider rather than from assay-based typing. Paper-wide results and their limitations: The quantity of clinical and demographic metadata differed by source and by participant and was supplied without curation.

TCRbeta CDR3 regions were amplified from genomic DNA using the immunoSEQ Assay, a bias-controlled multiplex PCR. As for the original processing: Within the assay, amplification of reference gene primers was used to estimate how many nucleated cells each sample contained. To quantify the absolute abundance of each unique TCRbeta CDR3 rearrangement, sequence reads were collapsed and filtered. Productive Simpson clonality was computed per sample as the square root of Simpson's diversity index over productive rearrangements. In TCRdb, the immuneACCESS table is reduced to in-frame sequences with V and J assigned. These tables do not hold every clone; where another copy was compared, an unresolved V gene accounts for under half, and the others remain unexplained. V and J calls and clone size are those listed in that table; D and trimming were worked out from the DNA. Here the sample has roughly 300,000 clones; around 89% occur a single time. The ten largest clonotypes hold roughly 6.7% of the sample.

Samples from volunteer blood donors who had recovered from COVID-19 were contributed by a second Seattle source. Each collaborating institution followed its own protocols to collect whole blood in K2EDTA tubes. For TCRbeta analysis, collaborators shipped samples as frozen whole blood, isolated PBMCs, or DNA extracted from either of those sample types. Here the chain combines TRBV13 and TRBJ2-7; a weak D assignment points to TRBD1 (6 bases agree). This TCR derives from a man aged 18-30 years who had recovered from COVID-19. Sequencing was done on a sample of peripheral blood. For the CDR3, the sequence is CASSDPLRGNYEQYF. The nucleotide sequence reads TGTGCCAGCAGCGACCCCCTCAGGGGAAATTACGAGCAGTACTTC.